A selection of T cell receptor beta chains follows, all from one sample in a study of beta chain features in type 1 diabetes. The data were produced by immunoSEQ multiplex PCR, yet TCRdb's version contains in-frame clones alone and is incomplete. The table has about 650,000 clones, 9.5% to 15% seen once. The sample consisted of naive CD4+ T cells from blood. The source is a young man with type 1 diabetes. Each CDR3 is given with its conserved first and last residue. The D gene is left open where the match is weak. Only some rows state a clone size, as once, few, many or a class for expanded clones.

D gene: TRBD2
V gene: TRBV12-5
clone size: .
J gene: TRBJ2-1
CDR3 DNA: TGTGCTAGTGGTTTGGACACTAGCGGGGGGTACAATGAGCAGTTCTTC
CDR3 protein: CASGLDTSGGYNEQFF

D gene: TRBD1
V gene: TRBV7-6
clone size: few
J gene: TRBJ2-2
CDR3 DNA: TGTGCCAGCAGCGGCCAGACAGGGCGGAACACCGGGGAGCTGTTTTTT
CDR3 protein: CASSGQTGRNTGELFF

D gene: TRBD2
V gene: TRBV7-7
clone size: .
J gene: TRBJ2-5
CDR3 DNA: TGTGCTAGCAGCTTAGGTCTAGCGGGGGGCCAAGAGACCCAGTACTTC
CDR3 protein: CASSLGLAGGQETQYF

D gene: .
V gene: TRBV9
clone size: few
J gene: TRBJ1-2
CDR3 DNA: TGTGCCAGCTCTACTAACTATGGCTACACCTTC
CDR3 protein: CASSTNYGYTF

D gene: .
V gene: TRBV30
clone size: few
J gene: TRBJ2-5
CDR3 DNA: TGTGCCTGGAGTCTCATGCAGACCCAGTACTTC
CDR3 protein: CAWSLMQTQYF

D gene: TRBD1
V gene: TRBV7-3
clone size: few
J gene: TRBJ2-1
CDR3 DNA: TGTGCCAGCAGCGGACAGGTTCACAATGAGCAGTTCTTC
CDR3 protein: CASSGQVHNEQFF

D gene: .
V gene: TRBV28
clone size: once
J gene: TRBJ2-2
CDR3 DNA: TGTGCCAGCAGACCCCCCGAAGGGAAATGGGCCGGGGAGCTGTTTTTT
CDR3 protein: CASRPPEGKWAGELFF

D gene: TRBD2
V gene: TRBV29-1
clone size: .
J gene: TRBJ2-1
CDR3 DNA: TGCAGCGTGACACCGGGAATAGCGGGGGGCTCCTACAATGAGCAGTTCTTC
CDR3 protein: CSVTPGIAGGSYNEQFF

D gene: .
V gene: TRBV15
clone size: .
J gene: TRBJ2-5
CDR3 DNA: TGTGCCACCAGCAGAGATAAATCGGAGACCCAGTACTTC
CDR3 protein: CATSRDKSETQYF

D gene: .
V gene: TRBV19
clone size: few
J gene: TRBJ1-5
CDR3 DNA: TGTGCCAGTATATCAGGGTCTGGCAATCAGCCCCAGCATTTT
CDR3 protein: CASISGSGNQPQHF

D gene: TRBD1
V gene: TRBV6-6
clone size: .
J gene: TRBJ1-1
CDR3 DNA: TGTGCCAGCAGTTCACCGGGACAGATGAACACTGAAGCTTTCTTT
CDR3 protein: CASSSPGQMNTEAFF

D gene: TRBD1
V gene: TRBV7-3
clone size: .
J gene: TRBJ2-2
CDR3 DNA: TGTGCCAGCAGCCCCTGGGACAGTAGGGCCGGGGAGCTGTTTTTT
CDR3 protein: CASSPWDSRAGELFF

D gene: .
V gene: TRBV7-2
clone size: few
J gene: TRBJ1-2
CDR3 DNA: TGTGCCAGCAGCTTGACAGCTAACTATGGCTACACCTTC
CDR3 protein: CASSLTANYGYTF

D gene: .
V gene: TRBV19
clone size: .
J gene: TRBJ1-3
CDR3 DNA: TGTGCCAGTAGTGGGGCATTCTCTGGAAACACCATATATTTT
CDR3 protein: CASSGAFSGNTIYF

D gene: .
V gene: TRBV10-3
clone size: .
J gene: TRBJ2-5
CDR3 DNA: TGTGCCATCAGGCCAGACCAAGAGACCCAGTACTTC
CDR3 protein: CAIRPDQETQYF

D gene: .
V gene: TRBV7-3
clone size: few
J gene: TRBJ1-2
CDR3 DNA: TGTGCCAGCAGCTCTAAAAGGGGCGCTCGGACACCCAACTATGGCTACACCTTC
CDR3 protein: CASSSKRGARTPNYGYTF

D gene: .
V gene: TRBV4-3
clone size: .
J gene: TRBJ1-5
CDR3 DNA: TGCGCCAGCAGCCAAGAGGCCCGGCAGCCCCAGCATTTT
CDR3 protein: CASSQEARQPQHF

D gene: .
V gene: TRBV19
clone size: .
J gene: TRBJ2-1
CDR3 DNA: TGTGCCAGTGGGTATGAGCAGTTCTTC
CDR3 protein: CASGYEQFF

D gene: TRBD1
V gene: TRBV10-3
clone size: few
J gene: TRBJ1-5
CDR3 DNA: TGTGCCATCAGTGAGAACCAACCGGGACAGTGGCAAGGTTCCCCCAATCAGCCCCAGCATTTT
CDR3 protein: CAISENQPGQWQGSPNQPQHF

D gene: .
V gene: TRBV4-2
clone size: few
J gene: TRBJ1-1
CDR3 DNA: TGTGCCAGCAGCCAAGATCCTGGCACTGAAGCTTTCTTT
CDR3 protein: CASSQDPGTEAFF

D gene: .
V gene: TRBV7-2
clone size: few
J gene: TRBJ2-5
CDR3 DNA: TGTGCCAGCAGCTTACAGGGTTGGTACCAAGAGACCCAGTACTTC
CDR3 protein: CASSLQGWYQETQYF

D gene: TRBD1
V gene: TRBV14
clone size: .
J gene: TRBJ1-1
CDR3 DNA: TGTGCCAGCAGCCAACCAGGACAGGGGGGAACTGAAGCTTTCTTT
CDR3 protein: CASSQPGQGGTEAFF

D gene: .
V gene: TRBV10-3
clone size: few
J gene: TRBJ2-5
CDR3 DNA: TGTGCCATCAGTGAGTCGAGACAGCAAGAGACCCAGTACTTC
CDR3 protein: CAISESRQQETQYF

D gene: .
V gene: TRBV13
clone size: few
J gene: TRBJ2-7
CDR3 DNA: TGTGCCAGCAGCTTAAGGCCGGCGTTCGGGGGCTACGAGCAGTACTTC
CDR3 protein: CASSLRPAFGGYEQYF

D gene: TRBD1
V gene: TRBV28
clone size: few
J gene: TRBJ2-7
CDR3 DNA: TGTGCCAGCAGTTTCGTTGGGACAGGCTCCTACGAGCAGTACTTC
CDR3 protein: CASSFVGTGSYEQYF

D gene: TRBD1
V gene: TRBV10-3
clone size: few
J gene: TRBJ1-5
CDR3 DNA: TGTGCCATCAGTGCAGGGGGGGATCAGCCCCAGCATTTT
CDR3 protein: CAISAGGDQPQHF

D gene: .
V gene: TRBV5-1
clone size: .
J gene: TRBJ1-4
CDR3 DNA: TGCGCCAGCGGCGTGGGAACTAATGAAAAACTGTTTTTT
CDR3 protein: CASGVGTNEKLFF

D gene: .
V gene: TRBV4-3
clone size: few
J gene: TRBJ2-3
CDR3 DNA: TGCGCCAGCAGCCAAGAGGCGGGCACAGATACGCAGTATTTT
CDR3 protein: CASSQEAGTDTQYF

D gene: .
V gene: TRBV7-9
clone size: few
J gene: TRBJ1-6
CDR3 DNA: TGTGCCAGCAGCTTATCGGGGTCTGGGGTAGGTTCACCCCTCCACTTT
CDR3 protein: CASSLSGSGVGSPLHF

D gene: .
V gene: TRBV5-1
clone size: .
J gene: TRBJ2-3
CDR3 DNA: TGCGCCAGCAGCTTGGACGATACGCAGTATTTT
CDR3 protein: CASSLDDTQYF

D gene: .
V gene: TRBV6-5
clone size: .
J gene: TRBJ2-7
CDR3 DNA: TGTGCCAGCAGTTACTCGAGGTGGGAGTACGAGCAGTACTTC
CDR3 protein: CASSYSRWEYEQYF

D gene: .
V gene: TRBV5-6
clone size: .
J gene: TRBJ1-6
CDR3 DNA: TGTGCCAGCAGCTTGCGGGGGACTTATTCACCCCTCCACTTT
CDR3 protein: CASSLRGTYSPLHF

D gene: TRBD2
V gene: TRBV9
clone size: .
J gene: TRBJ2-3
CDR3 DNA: TGTGCCAGCAGCTTGGGACTAGCGGGGGGTGGAGCAGATACGCAGTATTTT
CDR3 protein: CASSLGLAGGGADTQYF

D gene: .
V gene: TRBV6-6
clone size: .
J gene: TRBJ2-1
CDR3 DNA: TGTGCCAGCAGTTCGGGGACCAACAATGAGCAGTTCTTC
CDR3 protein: CASSSGTNNEQFF

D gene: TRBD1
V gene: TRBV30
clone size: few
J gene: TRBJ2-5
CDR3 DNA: TGTGCGTCTACAGGGGCAACCAAGGAGACCCAGTACTTC
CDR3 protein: CASTGATKETQYF

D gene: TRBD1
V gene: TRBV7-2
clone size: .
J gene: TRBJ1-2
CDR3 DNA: TGTGCCAGCAGCCTCCCCGGGACAGGGCACGGCTACACCTTC
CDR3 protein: CASSLPGTGHGYTF

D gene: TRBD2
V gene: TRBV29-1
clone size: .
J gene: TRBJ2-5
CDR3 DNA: TGCAGCCTTAGGACTAGCGGGGACCAAGAGACCCAGTACTTC
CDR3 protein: CSLRTSGDQETQYF

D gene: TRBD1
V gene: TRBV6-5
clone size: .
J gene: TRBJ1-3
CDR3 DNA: TGTGCCAGCAGAGGGACAGCCTCTGGAAACACCATATATTTT
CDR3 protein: CASRGTASGNTIYF

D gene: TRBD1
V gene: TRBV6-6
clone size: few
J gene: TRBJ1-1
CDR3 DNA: TGTGCCAGCACCACAAACAGGGGGCAGGGGGGCACTGAAGCTTTCTTT
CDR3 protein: CASTTNRGQGGTEAFF

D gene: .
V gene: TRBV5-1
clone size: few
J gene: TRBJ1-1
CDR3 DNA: TGCGCCAGCAGCTTGGCCCTACGACAGGAGAACACTGAAGCTTTCTTT
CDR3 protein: CASSLALRQENTEAFF

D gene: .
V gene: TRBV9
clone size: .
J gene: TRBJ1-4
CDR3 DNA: TGTGCCAGCAGCGCTAGGGGACACTATAATGAAAAACTGTTTTTT
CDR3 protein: CASSARGHYNEKLFF

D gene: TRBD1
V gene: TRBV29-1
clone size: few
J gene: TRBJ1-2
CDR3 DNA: TGCAGCGTTGTAGGGGGCAATGGCTACACCTTC
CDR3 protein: CSVVGGNGYTF

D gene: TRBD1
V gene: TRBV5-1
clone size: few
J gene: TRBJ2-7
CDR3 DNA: TGCGCCAGCAGCAATGGCCGGGACAGGGTAACCTACGAGCAGTACTTC
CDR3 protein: CASSNGRDRVTYEQYF

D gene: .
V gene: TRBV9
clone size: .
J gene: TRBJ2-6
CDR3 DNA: TGTGCCAGCAGCGTAGGTCCTTTTCCGAGCTCTGGGGCCAACGTCCTGACTTTC
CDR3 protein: CASSVGPFPSSGANVLTF

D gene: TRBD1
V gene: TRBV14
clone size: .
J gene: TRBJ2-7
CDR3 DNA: TGTGCCAGCAGCCAATATAACAGGGGCGTAGTAGGCGAGCAGTACTTC
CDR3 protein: CASSQYNRGVVGEQYF

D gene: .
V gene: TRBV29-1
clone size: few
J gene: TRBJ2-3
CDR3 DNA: TGCAGCGGGCAGGGCCCTAGCACAGATACGCAGTATTTT
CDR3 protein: CSGQGPSTDTQYF

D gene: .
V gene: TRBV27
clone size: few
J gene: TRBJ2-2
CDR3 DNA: TGTGCCAGCAGTTTACAGGCAAACACCGGGGAGCTGTTTTTT
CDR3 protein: CASSLQANTGELFF

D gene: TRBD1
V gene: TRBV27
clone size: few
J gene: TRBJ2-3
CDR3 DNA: TGTGCCAGCAGTTCTGGACAGGAGAGCACAGATACGCAGTATTTT
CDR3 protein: CASSSGQESTDTQYF

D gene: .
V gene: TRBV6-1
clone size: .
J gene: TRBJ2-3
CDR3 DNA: TGTGCCAGCAGTGAGGCAGGGGGAGGGACAGATACGCAGTATTTT
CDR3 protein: CASSEAGGGTDTQYF

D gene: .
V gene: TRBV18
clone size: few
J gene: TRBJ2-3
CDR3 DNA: TGTGCCAGCTCACGGACTTCTAGCACAGATACGCAGTATTTT
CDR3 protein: CASSRTSSTDTQYF

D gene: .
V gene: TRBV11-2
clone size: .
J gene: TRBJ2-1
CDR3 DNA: TGTGCCAGCAGCCGGAGGGCCAATGAGCAGTTCTTC
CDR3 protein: CASSRRANEQFF

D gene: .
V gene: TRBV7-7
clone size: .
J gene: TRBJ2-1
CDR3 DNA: TGTGCTAGCAGCTTGGGGGGAGGGGGCAATGAGCAGTTCTTC
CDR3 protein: CASSLGGGGNEQFF